A selection of T cell receptor beta chains follows, all from one sample in a study of chemoradiotherapy in HPV16-positive cancers. The data were produced by immunoSEQ multiplex PCR, yet TCRdb's version contains in-frame clones alone and is incomplete. The table includes under 6,500 clones, around 88% detected once. The specimen comprised blood, sampled from a patient who underwent chemoradiotherapy. The receptors here all came from a human donor with HPV-associated anogenital cancer. Both conserved end residues are part of each CDR3. Each record gives: clone size, V gene, J gene, D gene, CDR3 protein, CDR3 DNA. A D gene is named only where the DNA matches it firmly. Clone size is not always given. Where it is, it says once, few, many or a class for expanded clones.

-	TRBV5-5	TRBJ1-4	TRBD1	CASTRDSGEKLFF	TGTGCCAGCACCCGGGACAGTGGTGAAAAACTGTTTTTT
-	TRBV28	TRBJ1-2	-	CASSLIAAYGYTF	TGTGCCAGCAGTTTGATAGCGGCTTATGGCTACACCTTC
-	TRBV9	TRBJ1-3	TRBD1	CASSPLGGQVGNTIYF	TGTGCCAGCAGCCCCCTAGGGGGACAGGTGGGAAACACCATATATTTT
once	TRBV27	TRBJ2-5	-	CASSRRPQETQYF	TGTGCCAGCAGTCGCCGCCCTCAAGAGACCCAGTACTTC
-	TRBV28	TRBJ2-1	TRBD1	CASSSRGSSYNEQFF	TGTGCCAGCAGCTCCAGGGGGAGCTCCTACAATGAGCAGTTCTTC
once	TRBV5-1	TRBJ2-5	-	CASHPTGGPQETQYF	TGCGCCAGTCACCCGACCGGGGGCCCACAAGAGACCCAGTACTTC
-	TRBV5-1	TRBJ2-7	TRBD1	CASSWRQGMNYEQYF	TGCGCCAGCAGCTGGAGACAGGGGATGAACTACGAGCAGTACTTC
-	TRBV25-1	TRBJ1-1	-	CASTPGREMNTEAFF	TGTGCCAGCACCCCTGGGAGAGAGATGAACACTGAAGCTTTCTTT
-	TRBV6-5	TRBJ2-1	TRBD1	CASSLTYRDSYNEQFF	TGTGCCAGCAGTTTGACATACCGGGACAGCTACAATGAGCAGTTCTTC
-	TRBV5-1	TRBJ1-1	TRBD1	CASSGGQGLNTEAFF	TGCGCCAGCAGCGGAGGACAGGGGTTGAACACTGAAGCTTTCTTT
once	TRBV28	TRBJ2-5	-	CASSSSGRRGGETQYF	TGTGCCAGCAGTTCGTCAGGGAGAAGAGGTGGGGAGACCCAGTACTTC
-	TRBV5-4	TRBJ1-1	-	CASSLVGGPRQAFF	TGTGCCAGCAGCTTGGTTGGCGGACCTCGTCAAGCTTTCTTT
-	TRBV5-1	TRBJ2-7	TRBD1	CASSLGTASSYEQYF	TGCGCCAGCAGCTTAGGGACAGCAAGCTCCTACGAGCAGTACTTC
few	TRBV5-1	TRBJ1-4	-	CASSRGEGRINEKLFF	TGCGCCAGCAGCCGGGGAGAGGGACGGATTAATGAAAAACTGTTTTTT
-	TRBV7-2	TRBJ1-3	-	CASSLDPSGNTIYF	TGTGCCAGCAGCTTAGACCCATCTGGAAACACCATATATTTT
-	TRBV27	TRBJ2-7	TRBD1	CASSLRTGHEQYF	TGTGCCAGCAGTTTACGGACAGGGCACGAGCAGTACTTC
-	TRBV4-1	TRBJ2-5	-	CASSQENIQETQYF	TGCGCCAGCAGCCAAGAGAACATCCAAGAGACCCAGTACTTC
-	TRBV28	TRBJ2-7	-	CASSIDSFDEQYF	TGTGCCAGCAGTATAGACTCGTTCGACGAGCAGTACTTC
few	TRBV20-1	TRBJ1-1	-	CSAGANTEAFF	TGCAGTGCTGGAGCGAACACTGAAGCTTTCTTT
once	TRBV5-1	TRBJ2-5	-	CASMRPGQETQYF	TGCGCCAGCATGCGCCCGGGTCAAGAGACCCAGTACTTC
few	TRBV6-1	TRBJ1-4	TRBD1	CASSDPAGTGGEKLFF	TGTGCCAGCAGTGATCCAGCGGGAACAGGGGGTGAAAAACTGTTTTTT
-	TRBV6-5	TRBJ1-1	TRBD1	CASGRGRWTEAFF	TGTGCCAGCGGGAGGGGGCGATGGACTGAAGCTTTCTTT
-	TRBV2	TRBJ2-1	-	CASSDSIVQGSYNEQFF	TGTGCCAGCAGTGATAGTATCGTCCAGGGTTCCTACAATGAGCAGTTCTTC
-	TRBV28	TRBJ2-1	TRBD2	CASSFPSLAGGGAYNEQFF	TGTGCCAGCAGTTTCCCCTCACTAGCGGGAGGAGGGGCCTACAATGAGCAGTTCTTC
-	TRBV28	TRBJ1-5	-	CASSLSAGRSNQPQHF	TGTGCCAGCAGTTTATCGGCAGGAAGGAGCAATCAGCCCCAGCATTTT
-	TRBV5-4	TRBJ1-2	-	CASSYESGHIYGYTF	TGTGCCAGCAGCTACGAATCGGGACACATATATGGCTACACCTTC
few	TRBV7-9	TRBJ1-2	-	CASSSTELVGGYTF	TGTGCCAGCAGCTCCACCGAACTTGTAGGGGGCTACACCTTC
large	TRBV19	TRBJ1-1	-	CASRTLGGAGTEAFF	TGTGCCAGTAGAACCTTGGGCGGGGCGGGCACTGAAGCTTTCTTT
-	TRBV19	TRBJ2-5	-	CASSVGGETQYF	TGTGCCAGTAGTGTAGGGGGAGAGACCCAGTACTTC
once	TRBV6-5	TRBJ2-7	-	CASSYSGHGYEQYF	TGTGCCAGCAGTTACTCGGGACACGGCTACGAGCAGTACTTC
once	TRBV5-6	TRBJ2-1	TRBD1	CASSWDRVMNEQFF	TGTGCCAGCAGCTGGGACAGGGTAATGAATGAGCAGTTCTTC
-	TRBV10-3	TRBJ2-7	TRBD2	CEELAGGYEQYF	TGCGAGGAACTAGCGGGAGGGTACGAGCAGTACTTC
large	TRBV10-1	TRBJ2-3	-	CASSEERRRTDTQYF	TGCGCCAGCAGTGAGGAGCGACGGCGCACAGATACGCAGTATTTT
-	TRBV7-2	TRBJ2-5	-	CASSPRTAWGQETQYF	TGTGCCAGCAGCCCTCGGACTGCCTGGGGCCAAGAGACCCAGTACTTC
-	TRBV19	TRBJ2-7	TRBD2	CASSIDLVSGGEQYF	TGTGCCAGTAGTATAGATTTGGTGAGCGGGGGCGAGCAGTACTTC
-	TRBV10-3	TRBJ2-7	TRBD2	CASGLQIDEQYF	TGTGCCTCGGGACTACAAATCGACGAGCAGTACTTC
-	TRBV10-3	TRBJ1-2	-	CAISEDTTGNYGYTF	TGTGCCATCAGTGAGGATACCACAGGGAACTATGGCTACACCTTC
-	TRBV28	TRBJ1-1	TRBD1	CASSSPGGRGRDTEAFF	TGTGCCAGCAGTTCACCCGGGGGGAGGGGGCGCGACACTGAAGCTTTCTTT
-	TRBV18	TRBJ2-2	-	CASSPPNTGELFF	TGTGCCAGCTCACCACCGAACACCGGGGAGCTGTTTTTT
-	TRBV5-1	TRBJ2-7	TRBD1	CASSPTGAYEQYF	TGCGCCAGCAGTCCAACAGGGGCCTACGAGCAGTACTTC
-	TRBV29-1	TRBJ2-7	-	CSVVFRLTYEQYF	TGCAGCGTTGTCTTTCGATTGACCTACGAGCAGTACTTC
once	TRBV5-1	TRBJ1-2	-	CASSLGQTTNYGYTF	TGCGCCAGCAGCTTGGGACAGACGACTAACTATGGCTACACCTTC
-	TRBV28	TRBJ2-2	-	CASSLGGAVGNTGELFF	TGTGCCAGCAGTTTGGGGGGTGCGGTCGGGAACACCGGGGAGCTGTTTTTT
-	TRBV11-2	TRBJ2-1	TRBD2	CASSLAPLAGIYNEQFF	TGTGCCAGCAGCTTAGCCCCCCTAGCGGGAATCTACAATGAGCAGTTCTTC
-	TRBV7-9	TRBJ1-1	-	CASSLDVRVAFF	TGTGCCAGCAGCTTAGATGTCAGAGTAGCTTTCTTT
-	TRBV27	TRBJ1-1	TRBD1	CASALQGKNTEAFF	TGTGCCAGCGCCCTACAGGGGAAGAACACTGAAGCTTTCTTT
-	TRBV27	TRBJ2-7	-	CASSLSARFSTYEQYF	TGTGCCAGCAGTTTATCGGCCCGCTTCTCAACCTACGAGCAGTACTTC
large	TRBV27	TRBJ1-2	-	CASSLSRGGLNGYTF	TGTGCCAGCAGTTTATCCCGCGGGGGGCTGAATGGCTACACCTTC
-	TRBV7-2	TRBJ1-5	-	CASSFQANQPQHF	TGTGCCAGCAGCTTCCAGGCAAATCAGCCCCAGCATTTT
-	TRBV12-2	TRBJ2-1	-	CASRSPKPLAGVSNEQFF	TGTGCAAGTCGCTCTCCCAAGCCGCTAGCGGGAGTTTCTAATGAGCAGTTCTTC
-	TRBV6-4	TRBJ1-2	TRBD1	CASRNRTGNYGYTF	TGTGCCAGCAGAAACCGGACAGGGAACTATGGCTACACCTTC
-	TRBV14	TRBJ2-7	-	CASSQERAGEQYF	TGTGCCAGCAGCCAAGAACGCGCGGGGGAGCAGTACTTC
-	TRBV2	TRBJ2-5	-	CASSVGPVQETQYF	TGTGCCAGCAGTGTGGGACCGGTACAAGAGACCCAGTACTTC